A single TCR beta chain is shown here with its context. Its antigen is unknown. Documented time point: patch test 2, 6 weeks after DPC sensitization. Sample treatment: therapeutic diphenylcyclopropenone sensitization with weekly scalp DPC. In TCRdb, the RACE reads were re-called with MiXCR into one record per CDR3 protein. The sample lists 360,000 or so distinct CDR3 sequences; under 6.5% were seen once. The CDR3 has 15 residues. Germline values: CDR1 SGDLS, CDR2 YYNGEE. V gave up 4 bases and J gave up 8 bases; unmatched junction bases: 10. This specimen comes from a study of human T cells and chemical hapten exposure. Study overall: Researchers reported sensitizing a roughly 2 cm by roughly 2 cm upper inner arm skin site with 2% DPC. Doses of diphenylcyclopropenone went to the patients' scalps weekly throughout the approximately 26-week study. Mostly female, the patients presented with alopecia areata, totalis or universalis. Study results and caveats: It was expanded TCRs that formed significantly more large CDR3 similarity clusters than controls did.

The genes are TRBV9 and TRBJ2-1, with 9 positions matching TRBD2. This specimen was whole blood, taken in connection with sensitization to the hapten diphenylcyclopropenone (DPC). The sequence came from a young woman with alopecia areata. Some clones in this sample may be carry-over from other donors' samples. CDR3 nucleotide sequence: TGTGCCAGCAGCTATACAAGCGGGGGGTTTGATGAGCAGTTCTTC. Translated, it gives CASSYTSGGFDEQFF.